This T cell receptor (beta chain) was found in a study of blood T cell repertoires in COVID-19. Study background: COVID-19 samples, acute and convalescent, were from the United States, Italy and Spain. In each case, the material was cDNA or gDNA derived from T cells, B-cell-depleted T cells, or PBMCs.

TCRdb keeps only in-frame clones here, not all; method: immunoSEQ multiplex PCR. The sample consists of around 180,000 clones, 70% to 90% of them appearing once. The sequence came from a man aged 70 or older with active or convalescent COVID-19. Source material: peripheral blood.

CDR3 region: CASSLGGDRFNQPQHF. CDR3 DNA: TGTGCCAGCAGCTTGGGTGGGGACAGGTTCAATCAGCCCCAGCATTTT. J is TRBJ1-5 and V is TRBV13; TRBD1 matches 8 bases. The V gene end was trimmed by 3 bases and the J gene end by 3 bases; junction bases not matched to a gene: 7. Germline V gene data show CDR1 as PRHDT and CDR2 as FYEKMQ (reference sequence). This CDR3 region has 16 residues. Together with reference TRBV13 and TRBJ1-5, the CDR3 gives the full variable domain: AAGVIQSPRHLIKEKRETATLKCYPIPRHDTVYWYQQGPGQDPQFLISFYEKMQSDKGSIPDRFSAQQFSDYHSELNMSSLELGDSALYFCASSLGGDRFNQPQHFGDGTRLSIL.